What follows describes a single T cell receptor beta chain. Its antigen remains unidentified. Repertoires were generated with immunoSEQ multiplex PCR, while TCRdb's copy carries only in-frame clones and drops some. The data contain just under 20,000 clones, roughly nine tenths of them singletons. The CDR3 runs 15 residues. Germline V gene sequence: CDR1 SGHTA, CDR2 FQGNSA. V was clipped by 5 bases and J by 6 bases; unmatched bases: 3. This sample is part of a study of monozygotic twins with cystic fibrosis. Across the whole study: Library input was around 2.8 micrograms of fragmented DNA, with roughly 14 PCR cycles.

Study results and limitations: Shared CDR3 numbers were not associated with age, concordance or severity. V usage most resembled the co-twin in 13 of 16 pairs.

The sequence was obtained from a girl aged 2-10 years with cystic fibrosis. The sequencing sample was made of blood. The V and J genes are TRBV7-2 and TRBJ2-1; 14 positions agree with TRBD2. CDR3 DNA sequence: TGTGCCAGCAGCCTGACTAGCGGGAGGGCCAATGAGCAGTTCTTC. The encoded protein is CASSLTSGRANEQFF.